These T cell receptor beta chains were read from a single sample in a study of T cells in Graves' hyperthyroidism and ophthalmopathy. TCRdb re-analysed the multiplex PCR reads in MiXCR, keeping a single row per CDR3 protein. Of around 600,000 distinct CDR3 sequences listed, over 12% are singletons. Sequencing used blood. The receptors shown here come from a woman younger than 30 with Graves' ophthalmopathy. The CDR3 runs from the conserved cysteine through the conserved F or W. Fields, in order: D gene, V gene, CDR3 protein. A D gene is named only where the DNA matches it firmly.

NA	TRBV28	CASSQTGYDGYTF
TRBD1	TRBV11-1	CASSLVTGTAYNEQFF
NA	TRBV29-1	CSVEARVSVNEQFF
TRBD1	TRBV2	CASRRGQGEAMNTEAFF
NA	TRBV7-2	CASSSNRLVQETQYF
NA	TRBV7-3	CASSLKERTPGWELFF
TRBD1	TRBV3-1	CASSQDIGTAYNEQFF
TRBD2	TRBV20-1	CSATPGGMRQETQYF
NA	TRBV30	CAWSVLGDTEAFF
NA	TRBV20-1	CSAYRDAAYEQYF
NA	TRBV27	CASSWGSRRGSTDTQYF
NA	TRBV12-3/TRBV12-4	CASSTTFKPTVEAFF
NA	TRBV4-1	CASSQKQGRFTEAFF
NA	TRBV18	CASSPQDKGDYEQYF
NA	TRBV2	CASSELDSNQPQHF
TRBD1	TRBV6-1	CASQQGRSEEAFF
NA	TRBV19	CASSRRGGPNTEAFF
NA	TRBV20-1	CSANDALNTEAFF
TRBD1	TRBV20-1	CSAGAGGTYEQYF
TRBD2	TRBV29-1	CSVVPTSASTDTQYF
NA	TRBV27	CASSFLAGSYEQYF
TRBD2	TRBV6-1	CASSEFLSGALAGSYEQCF
TRBD1	TRBV10-3	CAISAGQGARDYGYTF
TRBD1	TRBV7-8	CASSLGQGPSEAFF
NA	TRBV20-1	CSVAGVTYNEQFF
TRBD2	TRBV12-5	CASGFSGSLEQFF
NA	TRBV27	CASSLNMRDEQFF
TRBD2	TRBV4-3	CASSQETSLSSGRFYEQYF
NA	TRBV28	CASSLIWGLKREKLFF
TRBD2	TRBV20-1	CSVKGTSGILLQETQYF
NA	TRBV5-1	CASSLVGPHTEAFF
TRBD2	TRBV4-3	CASSQDWLAGGRHTQYF
TRBD1	TRBV5-1	CASSFGDRGPYEQYF
NA	TRBV11-2	CASSPIAEYNEQFF
NA	TRBV6-1	CASSHPRAAGTSSYNEQFF
TRBD1	TRBV27	CASSWGQGNTGELFF
TRBD1	TRBV9	CASSASSGTESNQPQHF
NA	TRBV5-8	CASSLGRGPGTQYF
TRBD2	TRBV5-1	CASSLVGTSKDTGELFF
NA	TRBV5-5	CASSFPPDGRIQYF
NA	TRBV30	CAWEEVNTEAFF
NA	TRBV29-1	CSVEEAGANVLTF
NA	TRBV12-3/TRBV12-4	CASSRQEPSTDTQYF
NA	TRBV19	CASSAGLSLSSYNEQFF
NA	TRBV24-1	CATSDLMQGNYNEQFF